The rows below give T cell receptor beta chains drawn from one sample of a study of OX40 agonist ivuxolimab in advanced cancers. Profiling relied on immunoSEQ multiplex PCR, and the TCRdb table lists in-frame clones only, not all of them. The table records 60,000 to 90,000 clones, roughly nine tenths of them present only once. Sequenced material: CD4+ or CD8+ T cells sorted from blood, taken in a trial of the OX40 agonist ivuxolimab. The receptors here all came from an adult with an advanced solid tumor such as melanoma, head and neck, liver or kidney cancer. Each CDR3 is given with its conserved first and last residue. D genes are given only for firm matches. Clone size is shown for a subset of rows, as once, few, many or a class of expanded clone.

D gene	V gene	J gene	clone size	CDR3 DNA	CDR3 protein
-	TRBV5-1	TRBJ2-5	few	TGCGCCAGCAGCTTGGAACGTCCTGAGACCCAGTACTTC	CASSLERPETQYF
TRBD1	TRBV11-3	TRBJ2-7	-	TGTGCCAGCAGCTTACGGGGTGGTAGGGACAGGGTTCTATACGAGCAGTACTTC	CASSLRGGRDRVLYEQYF
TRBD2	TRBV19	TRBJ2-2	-	TGTGCCAGTAGTATAGCAGAGCGGGGGGGCCTCACCGGGGAGCTGTTTTTT	CASSIAERGGLTGELFF
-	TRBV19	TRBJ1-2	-	TGTGCCAGTGGACAGAGGTATGGCTACACCTTC	CASGQRYGYTF
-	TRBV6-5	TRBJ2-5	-	TGTGCCAGTATGGGGAACCAAGAGACCCAGTACTTC	CASMGNQETQYF
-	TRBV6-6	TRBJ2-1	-	TGTGCCAGCAGTTACGTGAACACCAACAATGAGCAGTTCTTC	CASSYVNTNNEQFF
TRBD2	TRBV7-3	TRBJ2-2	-	TGTGCCAGCAGCTTAAAGTCTAGCGGAACCGGGGAGCTGTTTTTT	CASSLKSSGTGELFF
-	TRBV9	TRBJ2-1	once	TGTGCCAGCAGCCCCGGGGGTTACTCCTACAATGAGCAGTTCTTC	CASSPGGYSYNEQFF
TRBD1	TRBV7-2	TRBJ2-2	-	TGTGCCAGCAGCTTAGCGGGGACAGGGGGCCTACCCGGGGAGCTGTTTTTT	CASSLAGTGGLPGELFF
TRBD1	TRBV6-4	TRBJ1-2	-	TGTGCCAGCAGTCAGACAGGGTATGGCTACACCTTC	CASSQTGYGYTF
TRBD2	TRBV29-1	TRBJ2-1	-	TGCAGCGTTGAAAGGTCTAGCGGGAGGGAGAGGCAGTTCTTC	CSVERSSGRERQFF
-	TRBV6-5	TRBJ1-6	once	TGTGCCAGCAGCCGTGGACAAGGAACCTCACCCCTCCACTTT	CASSRGQGTSPLHF
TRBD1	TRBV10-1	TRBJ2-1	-	TGCGCCAGCAGTCCGACAGGGGAATCCTACAATGAGCAGTTCTTC	CASSPTGESYNEQFF
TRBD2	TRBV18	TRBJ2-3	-	TGTGCCAGCTCACCGACGACTAGCGGGAGCGGGGTAGATACGCAGTATTTT	CASSPTTSGSGVDTQYF
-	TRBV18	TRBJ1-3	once	TGTGCCAGCTCACCACTTGGGGGCAGTTCCGGAAACACCATATATTTT	CASSPLGGSSGNTIYF
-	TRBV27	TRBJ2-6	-	TGTGCCAGCAGTCACACAGAAGCGGTAAAGTCATTCCCTGGGGCCAACGTCCTGACTTTC	CASSHTEAVKSFPGANVLTF
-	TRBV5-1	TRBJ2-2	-	TGCGCCAGCAGCTTTAGCGTGAACACCGGGGAGCTGTTTTTT	CASSFSVNTGELFF
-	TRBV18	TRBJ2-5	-	TGTGCCAGCTCACGACCAACCTTAGAGACCCAGTACTTC	CASSRPTLETQYF
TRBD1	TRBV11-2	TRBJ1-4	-	TGTGCCAGCAGCCTACAGACGACAGGGGCGGCAACTAATGAAAAACTGTTTTTT	CASSLQTTGAATNEKLFF
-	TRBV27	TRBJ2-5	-	TGTGCCAGCAGAACCCGGGGGTACCAAGAGACCCAGTACTTC	CASRTRGYQETQYF
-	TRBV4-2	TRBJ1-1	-	TGTGCCAGCAGCCAAGATCTATCGGGGGGCACTGAAGCTTTCTTT	CASSQDLSGGTEAFF
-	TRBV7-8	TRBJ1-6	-	TGTGCCAGCAGCTTAAACAGTGACCGCGGTAATTCACCCCTCCACTTT	CASSLNSDRGNSPLHF
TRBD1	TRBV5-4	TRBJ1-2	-	TGTGCCAGCGGACCCGGGACAGCTAACTATGGCTACACCTTC	CASGPGTANYGYTF
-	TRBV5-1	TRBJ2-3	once	TGCGCCAGCAGCTTGGCGGGCGACCCCACAGATACGCAGTATTTT	CASSLAGDPTDTQYF
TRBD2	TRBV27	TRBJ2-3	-	TGTGCCAGCAGCCCCCGGGGGGGTCTTAGCACAGATACGCAGTATTTT	CASSPRGGLSTDTQYF
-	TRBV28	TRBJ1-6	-	TGTGCCAGCAGTTTCGTGGGAAATTCACCCCTCCACTTT	CASSFVGNSPLHF
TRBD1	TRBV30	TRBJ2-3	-	TGTGCCTGGAGTGATCAGGTGGCAGGGGGTACGCAGTATTTT	CAWSDQVAGGTQYF
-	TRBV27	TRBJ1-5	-	TGTGCCAGCAGTTTAGGGATGAATAGCAATCAGCCCCAGCATTTT	CASSLGMNSNQPQHF
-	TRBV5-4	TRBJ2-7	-	TGTGCCAGCAGCCTACAGGGCCAAGGGGAGCAGTACTTC	CASSLQGQGEQYF
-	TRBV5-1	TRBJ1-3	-	TGCGCCAGCAGCTTGGGATGGGGGTCATCGGGAAACACCATATATTTT	CASSLGWGSSGNTIYF
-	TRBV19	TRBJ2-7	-	TGTGCCAGTAGTTTAAGCAACCGGGACAACTACGAGCAGTACTTC	CASSLSNRDNYEQYF
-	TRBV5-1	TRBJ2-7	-	TGCGCCAGCAGCTTGGAAGGGGACCTTCCCTACGAGCAGTACTTC	CASSLEGDLPYEQYF
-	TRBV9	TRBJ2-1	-	TGTGCCAGCAGCCTGGGGGACACATACAATGAGCAGTTCTTC	CASSLGDTYNEQFF
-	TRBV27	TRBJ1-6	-	TGTGCCAGCAGTTTAATGCCGATGGGGAATTCACCCCTCCACTTT	CASSLMPMGNSPLHF